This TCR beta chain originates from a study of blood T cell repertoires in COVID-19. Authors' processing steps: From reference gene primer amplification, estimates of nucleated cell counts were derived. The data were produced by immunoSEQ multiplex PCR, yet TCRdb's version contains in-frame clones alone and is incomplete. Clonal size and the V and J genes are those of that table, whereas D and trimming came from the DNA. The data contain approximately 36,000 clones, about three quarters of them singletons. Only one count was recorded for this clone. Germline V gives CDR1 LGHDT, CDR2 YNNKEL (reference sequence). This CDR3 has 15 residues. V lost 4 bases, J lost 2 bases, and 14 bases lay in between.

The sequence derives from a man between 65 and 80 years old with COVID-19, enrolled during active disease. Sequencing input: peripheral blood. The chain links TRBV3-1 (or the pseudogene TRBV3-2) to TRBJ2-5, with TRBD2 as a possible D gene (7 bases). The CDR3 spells CASSRRGGKQETQYF. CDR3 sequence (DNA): TGTGCCAGCAGCCGAAGGGGGGGAAAACAAGAGACCCAGTACTTC.